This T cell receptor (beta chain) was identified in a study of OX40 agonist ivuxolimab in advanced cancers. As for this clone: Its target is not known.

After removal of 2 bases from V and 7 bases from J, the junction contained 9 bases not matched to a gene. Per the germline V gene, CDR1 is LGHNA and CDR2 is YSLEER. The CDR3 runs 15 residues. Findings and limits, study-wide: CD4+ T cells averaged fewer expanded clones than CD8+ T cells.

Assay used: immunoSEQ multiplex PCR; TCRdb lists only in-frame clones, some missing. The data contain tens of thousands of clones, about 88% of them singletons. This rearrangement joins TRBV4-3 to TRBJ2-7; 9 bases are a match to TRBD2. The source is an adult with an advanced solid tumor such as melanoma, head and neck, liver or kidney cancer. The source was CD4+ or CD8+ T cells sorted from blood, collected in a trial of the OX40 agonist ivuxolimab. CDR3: CASSQQREDPREQYF. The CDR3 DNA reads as TGCGCCAGCAGCCAACAGCGGGAGGACCCTCGGGAGCAGTACTTC.